This T cell receptor (beta chain) is drawn from a study of human T cells and chemical hapten exposure. Across the whole study: Chiefly female patients presented with alopecia areata, totalis or universalis.

Individual cDNA molecules in this library carried unique molecular identifiers. TCRdb reprocessed the RACE reads with MiXCR, giving one entry per CDR3 protein. The data show around 300,000 distinct CDR3 sequences, around 7% seen once. This clonotype was detected only a few times. The time point is: patch test 1, 2 weeks after DPC sensitization. Treatment specified: therapeutic diphenylcyclopropenone sensitization with weekly scalp DPC. V was trimmed by 5 bases and J by 0 bases, leaving 17 bases between them. Germline CDR1 is MNHNS and CDR2 is SASEGT. The CDR3 length is 16 residues. The chain uses TRBV6-1 and TRBJ2-7; a weak D match, TRBD1 (5 bases). The source of this sequence is a woman aged 18 to 35 with alopecia areata. Some clones in this sample may be carry-over from other donors' samples. The sequencing here drew on whole blood, taken in connection with sensitization to the hapten diphenylcyclopropenone (DPC). DNA of the CDR3: TGTGCCAGCAGTCAGAGTATACACAGGAGCTCCTACGAGCAGTACTTC. Its translation: CASSQSIHRSSYEQYF.